This entry features one T cell receptor (beta chain) sequence. The data were taken from a study of T cell changes during pregnancy in multiple sclerosis. CDR1 and CDR2 (germline): SGDLS, YYNGEE. Trimming stripped 6 bases from V and 0 bases from J, with 16 bases between. The CDR3 is 16 residues long. Profiled with immunoSEQ multiplex PCR; TCRdb holds only in-frame clones, not every one. The sample lists tens of thousands of clones, about 91% seen once, with around 1.4% in the top ten. Material: peripheral blood, obtained before pregnancy. J is TRBJ1-3 and V is TRBV9, with unresolved D. This TCR derives from a female donor with multiple sclerosis, enrolled in a pregnancy study. The CDR3 DNA follows: TGTGCCAGCATAGACCGCGGGCCGAACTCTGGAAACACCATATATTTT. Translated: CASIDRGPNSGNTIYF. The complete variable domain, with remaining parts taken from reference TRBV9 and TRBJ1-3, reads DSGVTQTPKHLITATGQRVTLRCSPRSGDLSVYWYQQSLDQGLQFLIQYYNGEERAKGNILERFSAQQFPDLHSELNLSSLELGDSALYFCASIDRGPNSGNTIYFGEGSWLTVV.